The 17 T cell receptor beta chains presented below share a single source sample, sequenced in a study of blood T cell repertoires in COVID-19. Profiled with immunoSEQ multiplex PCR; TCRdb holds only in-frame clones, not every one. In the table there are about 230,000 clones, about 88% of which are singletons. Sequencing used peripheral blood. All receptors come from a woman between 55 and 75 years old with acute or convalescent COVID-19.

The rearrangement uses TRBV11-2 and TRBJ1-2; no clear D. In germline, CDR1 is SGHAT, CDR2 FQNNGV. The CDR3 spans 14 residues. V was clipped by 1 base and J by 4 bases, with 10 bases between them. CDR3 region: CASSLADAAYGYTF. DNA for the CDR3: TGTGCCAGCAGCTTAGCCGATGCGGCCTATGGCTACACCTTC.

The V gene is TRBV10-3, the J gene TRBJ2-6, with a weak D call TRBD1 (5 bases). In germline, CDR1 is ENHRY, CDR2 SYGVKD. This CDR3 is 14 amino acids long. V was trimmed by 11 bases and J by 0 bases, leaving 11 bases between them. DNA for the CDR3: TGTGCCGCCACAGGCCGCTCTGGGGCCAACGTCCTGACTTTC. It encodes CAATGRSGANVLTF.

V gene TRBV10-1 combines with J gene TRBJ2-1; the D gene is possibly TRBD2 (5 bases). The CDR3 is 15 residues long. Germline V gives CDR1 WNHNN, CDR2 SYGVQD (reference sequence). Trimming took off 4 bases at V and 2 bases at J, with 12 bases between the two ends. As DNA, the CDR3 is TGCGCCAGCAGTGGTGAGGGAAGGGCCTACAATGAGCAGTTCTTC. Translation: CASSGEGRAYNEQFF.

V is TRBV4-3 and J is TRBJ1-4, with a tentative D call TRBD1 (6 bases). Germline V gives CDR1 LGHNA, CDR2 YSLEER. The CDR3 totals 17 residues. V lost 2 bases and J lost 0, with 13 bases in between. The CDR3 spells CASSQKTGWATNEKLFF. Here the CDR3 DNA reads TGCGCCAGCAGCCAAAAAACAGGGTGGGCAACTAATGAAAAACTGTTTTTT.

V and J are TRBV4-2 and TRBJ2-1, with 7 positions matching TRBD2. CDR1 is LGHNA and CDR2 is YNFKEQ in the germline V gene. This CDR3 contains 15 residues. V trimming: 2 bases; J trimming: 9 bases; junction bases outside the gene matches: 10. CDR3 nucleotide sequence: TGTGCCAGCAGCCAAACGGAGAGACTAGCTGGTGAGCAGTTCTTC. The encoded protein is CASSQTERLAGEQFF.

The V call is TRBV2, the J call TRBJ2-3; the match to TRBD2 covers 8 bases. With 5 bases clipped from V and 1 base from J, the junction kept 5 bases outside the gene matches. Germline-derived CDR1 and CDR2 are SNHLY and FYNNEI. CDR3 length equals 15 residues. The DNA of the CDR3 is TGTGCCAGCAGTCGCCGGGAGGGTCGCACAGATACGCAGTATTTT. This translates into CASSRREGRTDTQYF.

The chain uses TRBV6-1 and TRBJ1-2; D may be TRBD1 (6 bases). V was shortened by 1 base and J by 1 base, with 10 bases between the two germline ends. This CDR3 region has 15 residues. CDR1 and CDR2 from the germline V gene are MNHNS and SASEGT. The CDR3: CASSEGGPLNYGYTF. CDR3 nucleotides: TGTGCCAGCAGTGAAGGGGGGCCGCTTAACTATGGCTACACCTTC.

This clone was picked up one time. V and J are TRBV5-8 and TRBJ2-7, with 8 bases identical to TRBD1. This CDR3 is built from 15 residues. V was pared by 3 bases and J by 2 bases, with 7 bases of the junction left unmatched. Germline V gene data show CDR1 as SGHTS and CDR2 as YDEGEE. CDR3 in DNA: TGTGCCAGCAGCTCGCAGGGGGCGCCTCCCTACGAGCAGTACTTC. Protein sequence: CASSSQGAPPYEQYF.

The chain has TRBV3-1 (or the pseudogene TRBV3-2) and TRBJ2-1; D unclear. The germline V gene has CDR1 LGHDT and CDR2 YNNKEL (reference sequence). Trimming took off 0 bases at V and 4 bases at J, with 13 bases between the two ends. CDR3 size: 16 residues. Here the CDR3 reads CASSQEASALYNEQFF. Written as DNA, the CDR3 is TGTGCCAGCAGCCAAGAGGCCTCCGCACTATACAATGAGCAGTTCTTC.

The chain couples TRBV18 to TRBJ2-7, with D possibly matching TRBD1 (6 bases). Trimming removed 5 bases at V and 0 bases at J, with 11 bases between. The length of the CDR3 is 14 residues. Germline CDR1 and CDR2: KGHSH and LQKENI. The DNA for the CDR3 is TGTGCCAGCTCAACCGGGACAACCTCCTACGAGCAGTACTTC. Encoded protein: CASSTGTTSYEQYF.

Only a few counts were recorded for this clone. This chain joins TRBV11-3 and TRBJ2-7; TRBD2 matches 9 bases. Germline V lookup: CDR1 SGHNT, CDR2 YENEEA. V shed 5 bases and J 6 bases; nucleotides not matched to a gene: 8. The CDR3 sequence is 14 residues long. CDR3 loop: CASSPYSGSGEQYF. DNA of the CDR3: TGTGCCAGCAGCCCCTATAGCGGGAGTGGCGAGCAGTACTTC.

This clone occurred once. This chain joins TRBV7-9 and TRBJ2-5, with TRBD2 identical over 9 bases. This CDR3 contains 14 residues. J gave up 4 bases and V 0 bases, and 0 bases lay outside the gene matches. The germline CDR1 and CDR2 sequences are SEHNR and FQNEAQ (reference sequence). The CDR3 sequence is CASSLALAGETQYF. Here the CDR3 DNA reads TGTGCCAGCAGCTTAGCACTAGCGGGAGAGACCCAGTACTTC.

The chain carries TRBV5-4 and TRBJ1-5; tentatively, D is TRBD1 (5 bases). V was trimmed by 4 bases and J by 2 bases, leaving 7 bases between them. The CDR3 sequence is 13 residues long. Germline CDR1 is SGHNT and CDR2 is YYREEE (reference sequence). The CDR3 region is CASSVTGNQPQHF. The CDR3 bases are TGTGCCAGCAGCGTGACAGGCAATCAGCCCCAGCATTTT.

This chain links TRBV7-2 with TRBJ1-5, with unresolved D. Trimming took off 5 bases at V and 9 bases at J, with 14 bases between the two ends. The CDR3 covers 13 residues. Germline V gene data show CDR1 as SGHTA and CDR2 as FQGNSA. CDR3: CASSVSPPGPQHF. The CDR3 coding sequence is TGTGCCAGCAGCGTAAGCCCCCCTGGGCCCCAGCATTTT.

The chain carries TRBV6-4 and TRBJ2-1; D is possibly TRBD1 (6 bases). The CDR3 runs 16 residues. CDR1 is MRHNA, CDR2 SNTAGT, per germline. Between the trimmed V and J ends, which lost 9 bases and 4 bases, there was a span of 22 bases. This CDR3 reads CARVGRGKLIYNEQFF. In DNA, the CDR3 is TGTGCCAGGGTGGGCAGGGGCAAGTTGATATACAATGAGCAGTTCTTC.

V usage is TRBV7-9 and J usage is TRBJ1-2; no firm D call. The length of the CDR3 is 12 residues. The germline CDR1 and CDR2 sequences are SEHNR and FQNEAQ (reference sequence). V gave up 4 bases and J gave up 1 base, with 4 bases separating them. The CDR3: CASSSVNYGYTF. CDR3 coding DNA: TGTGCCAGCAGCTCCGTTAACTATGGCTACACCTTC.

This sequence joins TRBV10-3 and TRBJ1-1; D unclear. The V and J ends lost 0 bases and 11 bases respectively, with 13 bases between them. The CDR3 is made up of 13 amino acids. Germline assignment: CDR1 ENHRY and CDR2 SYGVKD. The CDR3 region is CAISESSPPAAFF. The CDR3 coding sequence is TGTGCCATCAGTGAGTCCTCCCCCCCTGCGGCTTTCTTT.